The 9 T cell receptor beta chains reported below all come from one sample, sequenced in a study of T cell responses to AZD1222 COVID-19 vaccine. Measured with immunoSEQ multiplex PCR; TCRdb has only the in-frame clones, and not every one. The table includes 90,000 to 150,000 clones, just over 85% detected once. The specimen was peripheral blood, collected on day 0 of AZD1222 vaccination. These receptors were collected from an adult in good health.

This clone was seen once. The rearrangement joins TRBV19 to TRBJ1-2; D remains unclear. The germline gives CDR1 LNHDA, CDR2 SQIVND (reference sequence). The CDR3 loop spans 15 amino acids. The V and J ends lost 4 bases and 5 bases respectively, with 17 bases between them. The CDR3 spells CASSSREGYWYGYTF. Here the CDR3 DNA reads TGTGCCAGTAGTAGCCGGGAAGGCTATTGGTATGGCTACACCTTC.

The rearrangement links TRBV7-6 to TRBJ1-5; a weak D match, TRBD1 (6 bases). CDR1 is SGHVS, CDR2 FNYEAQ, per germline. The CDR3 extends over 17 amino acids. V was trimmed by 1 base and J by 3 bases, leaving 16 bases between them. This CDR3 reads CASSLGRGNLDNQPQHF. The CDR3 region has the DNA TGTGCCAGCAGCTTAGGGAGGGGGAACCTCGACAATCAGCCCCAGCATTTT.

This clone was found a few times. The V and J genes are TRBV6-4 and TRBJ1-4, with 7 bases fitting TRBD1. CDR3 length: 14 residues. Germline lookup yields CDR1 MRHNA and CDR2 SNTAGT. The junction had 2 bases not matched to a gene; V was cut back by 3 bases and J by 4 bases. The CDR3 coding sequence is TGTGCCAGCAGTGAAGGACAGGATAATGAAAAACTGTTTTTT. It is translated as CASSEGQDNEKLFF.

The J gene is TRBJ1-2, the V gene TRBV29-1; perhaps TRBD1 as D (6 bases). Germline CDR1 reads SQVTM; CDR2 reads ANQGSEA. The CDR3 runs 13 residues. V lost 4 bases to trimming and J lost 2 bases, with 11 bases between them. CDR3 sequence reads: CSVGDGQNYGYTF. DNA for the CDR3: TGCAGCGTTGGGGACGGACAGAACTATGGCTACACCTTC.

This chain connects TRBV18 to TRBJ1-3; D is unclear. Trimming left V 3 bases short and J 4 bases short, with 13 bases between. Germline V gene data show CDR1 as KGHSH and CDR2 as LQKENI. CDR3 length: 15 amino acids. In DNA, the CDR3 is TGTGCCAGCTCACCGGGGTGGGTCCCCGGAAACACCATATATTTT. This gives the protein CASSPGWVPGNTIYF.

The CDR3 DNA follows: TGCGCCAGCAGCACCCCTAGCGGCCTCCAAGAGACCCAGTACTTC. It translates to CASSTPSGLQETQYF. The chain uses TRBV5-1 and TRBJ2-5; 7 bases are shared with TRBD2. With V trimmed by 4 bases and J by 1 base, 7 bases remained unmatched. This CDR3 comprises 15 residues. CDR1 is SGHRS, CDR2 YFSETQ, per germline.

This clone was seen a single time. The rearrangement links TRBV15 to TRBJ1-4, with D possibly matching TRBD1 (6 bases). CDR1 is LNHNV and CDR2 is YYDKDF in the germline V gene (reference sequence). Between the trimmed V and J ends, which lost 9 bases and 7 bases, there was a span of 21 bases. This CDR3 region has 15 residues. The CDR3 region has the DNA TGTGCCACATCCCAGGGTGGGGGGCAGGGTGAAAAACTGTTTTTT. This translates into CATSQGGGQGEKLFF.

This clone showed up just a few times. The chain is built from TRBV4-2 and TRBJ1-1, with D maybe TRBD1 (5 bases). Trimming removed 4 bases at V and 6 bases at J, with 15 bases between. The CDR3 extends over 14 amino acids. CDR1 is LGHNA and CDR2 is YNFKEQ in the germline V gene. CDR3 nucleotide sequence: TGTGCCAGCAGCCTTCATCTCTCAGGGCCTGAAGCTTTCTTT. Translating gives CASSLHLSGPEAFF.

This rearrangement joins TRBV19 to TRBJ1-2, with 7 positions matching TRBD1. The CDR3 is 13 residues long. V lost 6 bases and J lost 4; bases outside the gene matches: 5. Germline CDR1 reads LNHDA; CDR2 reads SQIVND (reference sequence). DNA for the CDR3: TGTGCCAGTAGCTCCCACAGGGGCTATGGCTACACCTTC. This sequence encodes CASSSHRGYGYTF.